What follows are 13 T cell receptor beta chains derived from one specimen sequenced in a study of cytomegalovirus exposure and HLA in healthy donors (dated by TCRdb to the late 2010s). Library generation was performed with the immunoSEQ multiplex PCR assay. The multiplex PCR relied on a mix of 60 forward primers for TCR Vbeta segments and 13 reverse primers for TCR Jbeta segments. TCRdb provides this immuneACCESS table in a form limited to in-frame rearrangements. Some clones are lacking; in checked studies, under half of them reflect an unresolved V gene, and why the rest are absent is not known. This sample holds some 170,000 clones; 80% were observed only once. The ten largest clones take up less than 10% of the sample. Input material: PBMCs. These receptor sequences come from a man between 18 and 29 years old in good health and CMV-seropositive.

This chain connects TRBV6-7 to TRBJ2-7, with a weak D call TRBD1 (5 bases). TRBV6-7 qualifies as an ORF whose function is uncertain. This CDR3 region has 15 residues. V lost 7 bases and J lost 6, with 22 bases in between. The CDR3 here is CASTSGATAPGEQYF. CDR3 coding DNA: TGTGCCAGCACTAGTGGGGCCACCGCCCCGGGCGAGCAGTACTTC.

With respect to this clone: Other DNA sequences in the same sample also yield this CDR3. V usage is TRBV5-1 and J usage is TRBJ1-5; D perhaps matches TRBD1 (6 bases). This CDR3 contains 14 residues. Trimming removed 0 bases from V and 2 bases from J, with 6 bases in between. Germline lookup yields CDR1 SGHRS and CDR2 YFSETQ. Written as DNA, the CDR3 is TGCGCCAGCAGCTTGGGGACAGGCAATCAGCCCCAGCATTTT. It specifies CASSLGTGNQPQHF.

As to this clone: A junction boundary mismatches the germline segment, possibly from a read error. The rearrangement joins TRBV6-1 to TRBJ1-3, with TRBD1 identical over 8 bases. The CDR3 runs to 12 residues. Germline V gene sequence: CDR1 MNHNS, CDR2 SASEGT. The CDR3 sequence: CASLRAGGPDIF. The DNA for the CDR3 is TGTGCCAGCTTGAGGGCAGGGGGCCCAGACATTTTT.

This clone was detected a few times. V gene TRBV7-2 combines with J gene TRBJ2-6; D not resolved. The CDR3 runs to 15 residues. V lost 2 bases and J lost 1, with 6 bases in between. Germline assignment: CDR1 SGHTA and CDR2 FQGNSA. CDR3 in DNA: TGTGCCAGCAGCTTATACGGGTCTGGGGCCAACGTCCTGACTTTC. Its protein is CASSLYGSGANVLTF.

V is TRBV14 and J is TRBJ1-1, with no clear D. This CDR3 is built from 13 residues. The germline V gene encodes CDR1 SGHDN and CDR2 FVKESK. The ends were cut back, 4 bases at V and 1 base at J, with 7 bases in the middle. CDR3 sequence: CASSRGGNTEAFF. Written as DNA, the CDR3 is TGTGCCAGCAGCCGCGGTGGGAACACTGAAGCTTTCTTT.

This clone was observed a single time. This chain connects TRBV4-3 to TRBJ2-1; D is possibly TRBD1 (5 bases). The CDR3 runs to 14 residues. V gave up 4 bases and J gave up 6 bases, with 13 bases separating them. The germline gives CDR1 LGHNA, CDR2 YSLEER. CDR3 sequence (DNA): TGCGCCAGCAGCCTGGTTGGACAACCCAATGAGCAGTTCTTC. Amino acids: CASSLVGQPNEQFF.

The genes are TRBV19 and TRBJ1-3, with D tentatively TRBD1 (5 bases). Deletions cut 3 bases from V and 3 bases from J, with 12 bases between. The CDR3 has 15 residues. Per germline, CDR1 LNHDA and CDR2 SQIVND (reference sequence). The CDR3 bases are TGTGCCAGTAGTATCGGAGGGGTAGGTGGAAACACCATATATTTT. Translating it yields CASSIGGVGGNTIYF.

The genes are TRBV28 and TRBJ1-2; 7 nucleotides match TRBD1. Germline lookup yields CDR1 MDHEN and CDR2 SYDVKM. The CDR3 runs to 13 residues. With V trimmed by 2 bases and J by 4 bases, 1 base remained unmatched. The DNA for the CDR3 is TGTGCCAGCAGTTTAGGACAGGCCTATGGCTACACCTTC. It codes for CASSLGQAYGYTF.

This sequence joins TRBV28 and TRBJ2-1; D unresolved. CDR1 and CDR2 (germline): MDHEN, SYDVKM. The CDR3 loop spans 11 amino acids. V lost 3 bases to trimming and J lost 9 bases, with 6 bases between them. The CDR3 bases are TGTGCCAGCAGTTTCCGGAGTGAGCAGTTCTTC. Its protein product is CASSFRSEQFF.

This chain connects TRBV6-5 to TRBJ1-1; TRBD1 matches at 12 bases. There are 15 residues in the CDR3. CDR1 is MNHEY and CDR2 is SVGAGI in the germline V gene. With 2 bases clipped from V and 10 bases from J, the junction kept 8 bases outside the gene matches. CDR3 coding DNA: TGTGCCAGCAGTTACCCTGGGGGACAGGGGGCTACAGCTTTCTTT. This codes for CASSYPGGQGATAFF.

This chain uses TRBV2 with TRBJ1-4; D perhaps matches TRBD1 (5 bases). Germline CDR1 and CDR2: SNHLY and FYNNEI. The CDR3 covers 12 residues. V was trimmed by 7 bases and J by 13 bases, leaving 16 bases between them. This CDR3 reads CASKRDSWGLFF. The DNA of the CDR3 is TGTGCCAGCAAGAGGGACTCGTGGGGACTGTTTTTT. The full variable domain, its missing parts supplied by reference TRBV2 and TRBJ1-4, is EPEVTQTPSHQVTQMGQEVILRCVPISNHLYFYWYRQILGQKVEFLVSFYNNEISEKSEIFDDQFSVERPDGSNFTLKIRSTKLEDSAMYFCASKRDSWGLFFGSGTQLSVL.

Of note for this clone: Within the sample, other DNA sequences also encode this same CDR3. The V call is TRBV19, the J call TRBJ1-2, with a possible D match to TRBD1 (6 bases). Per germline, CDR1 LNHDA and CDR2 SQIVND (reference sequence). The CDR3 sequence is 11 residues long. V shed 4 bases and J shed 13 bases, with 13 bases lying between them. The CDR3 nucleotides read TGTGCCAGTAGTACCGGGCAGGGGCTCACCTTC. Residues: CASSTGQGLTF.

The chain employs TRBV27 and TRBJ2-7, with 12 bases aligning to TRBD2. The CDR3 totals 15 residues. After removal of 5 bases from V and 3 bases from J, the junction contained 5 bases not matched to a gene. Looked up from germline, CDR1 is MNHEY and CDR2 is SMNVEV (reference sequence). This CDR3 is CASSEGLAGRYEQYF. CDR3 DNA sequence: TGTGCCAGCAGTGAAGGACTAGCGGGACGCTACGAGCAGTACTTC.